The next 18 T cell receptor beta chains were all read from a single sample in a study of T cells in Graves' hyperthyroidism and ophthalmopathy. Researchers took RNA transcripts and amplified the TCR beta CDR3 regions from them. A first-round RT-PCR of the TCR CDR3 used the HTBI primer set. TCRdb reprocessed the multiplex PCR reads with MiXCR, giving one entry per CDR3 protein. Of some 200,000 distinct CDR3 sequences listed, roughly 17% are singletons. Specimen: blood. The receptors derive from a man aged 50 to 59 with Graves' hyperthyroidism.

This clonotype appeared many times. The V call is TRBV20-1, the J call TRBJ1-1; D is possibly TRBD1 (5 bases). Trimming took 0 bases from V and 1 from J, leaving 15 bases between them. Germline CDR1 is DFQATT and CDR2 is SNEGSKA (reference sequence). There are 16 residues in the CDR3. The CDR3, as DNA: TGCAGTGCTAGAGATATTTCCCGGGGGGGGAACACTGAAGCTTTCTTT. Translating gives CSARDISRGGNTEAFF.

This clonotype was picked up a small number of times. V usage is TRBV7-3 and J usage is TRBJ2-5; D gene uncertain. Germline lookup yields CDR1 SGHTA and CDR2 FQGTGA. With 5 bases removed from V and 5 bases from J, the gap between germline ends came to 12 bases. This CDR3 spans 13 amino acids. The CDR3 region has the DNA TGTGCCAGCAGCGCTACCCTGGGGGAGACCCAGTACTTC. It codes for CASSATLGETQYF.

This clonotype was seen many times. The chain recombines TRBV20-1 with TRBJ2-7, with 14 bases identical to TRBD2. The CDR3 sequence is 16 residues long. V was pared by 6 bases and J by 1 base, with 8 bases of the junction left unmatched. The germline V gene has CDR1 DFQATT and CDR2 SNEGSKA (reference sequence). The CDR3 spells CSASGTSGRPSYEQYF. DNA for the CDR3: TGCAGTGCCAGTGGGACTAGCGGGAGACCATCCTACGAGCAGTACTTC.

This clonotype was seen a handful of times. The V call is TRBV5-1, the J call TRBJ2-7, with 9 nucleotides matching TRBD1. This CDR3 contains 15 residues. The J segment lost 8 bases and the V segment lost 0 bases, leaving 9 bases of the junction unmatched. Germline V gene lookup returns CDR1 SGHRS and CDR2 YFSETQ. The CDR3 sequence: CASSLGGQGFVKQYF. CDR3 nucleotide sequence: TGCGCCAGCAGCTTGGGGGGACAGGGATTTGTAAAGCAGTACTTC.

This clonotype appeared many times. The V gene is TRBV4-3, the J gene TRBJ2-1; D gene unclear. The CDR3 totals 14 residues. The germline CDR1 and CDR2 sequences are LGHNA and YSLEER. The V end lost 3 bases, the J end lost 4 bases, and 10 bases lay between the germline ends. The CDR3 loop reads CASSQDGRYNEQFF. The CDR3 region has the DNA TGCGCCAGCAGCCAGGATGGGCGGTACAATGAGCAGTTCTTC.

This clonotype was seen a handful of times. The chain uses TRBV6-6 and TRBJ2-7; 10 bases line up with TRBD1. The CDR3 is 16 amino acids. Germline CDR1 reads MNHNY; CDR2 reads SVGAGI (reference sequence). The junction had 5 bases not matched to a gene; V was cut back by 1 base and J by 2 bases. The CDR3 protein is CASSYLTGGGTYEQYF. For the CDR3, the DNA is TGTGCCAGCAGTTACTTGACAGGGGGCGGAACCTACGAGCAGTACTTC.

This clonotype was counted only a few times. The V and J genes are TRBV6-2 or TRBV6-3 and TRBJ2-7; D might be TRBD2 (5 bases). V was cut by 0 bases and J by 0 bases, with 12 bases left in between. There are 16 residues in the CDR3. Germline CDR1 reads MNHEY; CDR2 reads SVGEGT. The CDR3 coding sequence is TGTGCCAGCAGTTACTCGGGAGCGGTTCTCTCCTACGAGCAGTACTTC. Translated, it gives CASSYSGAVLSYEQYF.

This clonotype has a count of ten or more. The V gene is TRBV19, the J gene TRBJ2-1; 7 bases are shared with TRBD2. The CDR3 consists of 15 residues. The V gene end was trimmed by 6 bases and the J gene end by 1 base; junction bases not matched to a gene: 6. Germline V CDR1 and CDR2: LNHDA, SQIVND (reference sequence). The CDR3 here is CASRELARSYNEQFF. CDR3 bases: TGTGCCAGTAGGGAACTAGCGCGGTCCTACAATGAGCAGTTCTTC. Combining the CDR3 with reference TRBV19 and TRBJ2-1 gives the whole variable domain DGGITQSPKYLFRKEGQNVTLSCEQNLNHDAMYWYRQDPGQGLRLIYYSQIVNDFQKGDIAEGYSVSREKKESFPLTVTSAQKNPTAFYLCASRELARSYNEQFFGPGTRLTVL.

The chain employs TRBV6-5 and TRBJ2-5, with TRBD2 matching 9 bases. Trimming removed 0 bases from V and 5 bases from J; junction bases left unmatched: 10. This CDR3 has 17 amino acids. Germline V lookup: CDR1 MNHEY, CDR2 SVGAGI. The CDR3 DNA reads as TGTGCCAGCAGTTACTCCGGGACTAGCCGTCGGGCGGAGACCCAGTACTTC. Its translation is CASSYSGTSRRAETQYF.

This clonotype has at least ten counts. The gene calls are TRBV28 and TRBJ1-4, with no clear D. The V and J ends lost 2 bases and 4 bases respectively, with 8 bases between them. Per germline, CDR1 MDHEN and CDR2 SYDVKM. The CDR3 totals 14 residues. The CDR3 loop is CASSLVSHNEKLFF. The CDR3 coding sequence is TGTGCCAGCAGTTTAGTCAGCCATAATGAAAAACTGTTTTTT.

The chain employs TRBV7-9 and TRBJ2-1; tentatively, D is TRBD1 or TRBD2 (6 bases each). V lost 6 bases and J lost 3, with 12 bases in between. The CDR3 runs 14 residues. The germline CDR1 and CDR2 sequences are SEHNR and FQNEAQ (reference sequence). CDR3 nucleotide sequence: TGTGCCAGCAGTGAGGGGGGAGGCTACAATGAGCAGTTCTTC. It encodes CASSEGGGYNEQFF.

In DNA, the CDR3 is TGTGCCAGCAGCGCAAGGGAAGGAGGGCTAGGGGAGGAGCTGTTTTTT. It codes for CASSAREGGLGEELFF. V and J are TRBV9 and TRBJ2-2, with D possibly being TRBD2 (6 bases). The germline V gene has CDR1 SGDLS and CDR2 YYNGEE. The CDR3 runs to 16 residues. V dropped 3 bases and J dropped 10 bases, with 22 bases sitting between them.

This clonotype has ten or more counts. The chain employs TRBV7-3 and TRBJ2-1; D is unresolved. Germline V lookup: CDR1 SGHTA, CDR2 FQGTGA. V gave up 0 bases and J gave up 3 bases, with 3 bases separating them. CDR3 size: 13 residues. The CDR3 protein is CASSLTFYNEQFF. CDR3 DNA sequence: TGTGCCAGCAGCTTAACGTTCTACAATGAGCAGTTCTTC.

This clonotype was recorded many times. This chain connects TRBV20-1 to TRBJ2-7; 8 bases match TRBD1. Trimming cost V 0 bases and J 5 bases; bases outside gene matches: 9. Germline V gene lookup returns CDR1 DFQATT and CDR2 SNEGSKA (reference sequence). CDR3 length equals 15 residues. The CDR3 reads CSARDPTGDVDEQYF. Here the CDR3 DNA reads TGCAGTGCTAGAGATCCGACAGGGGACGTGGACGAGCAGTACTTC.

There are a few counts of this clonotype. CDR3 loop: CASSQRSRLNEQFF. The CDR3 DNA reads TGCGCCAGCAGCCAGCGGTCACGACTCAATGAGCAGTTCTTC. The rearrangement uses TRBV4-1 and TRBJ2-1; D is ambiguous. This CDR3 comprises 14 residues. Trimming removed 3 bases from V and 6 bases from J, with 12 bases in between. Germline V lookup: CDR1 MGHRA, CDR2 YSYEKL.

The rearrangement joins TRBV9 to TRBJ1-4, with D hard to call. From germline, CDR1 is SGDLS and CDR2 YYNGEE. The length of the CDR3 is 14 residues. Trimming took 3 bases from V and 4 from J, leaving 10 bases between them. This chain's CDR3 is CASSDSMGNEKLFF. The CDR3 DNA is TGTGCCAGCAGCGACTCGATGGGTAATGAAAAACTGTTTTTT.

The sample holds many counts of this clonotype. The rearrangement joins TRBV29-1 to TRBJ2-1, with 7 bases identical to TRBD1. J was trimmed by 5 bases and V by 0 bases; bases with no gene match: 7. CDR1 is SQVTM and CDR2 is ANQGSEA in the germline V gene. This CDR3 comprises 15 residues. In DNA, the CDR3 is TGCAGCGTTGAAGAAGAACAGGGGTACAACAATGAGCAGTTCTTC. This translates into CSVEEEQGYNNEQFF.

There are a few counts of this clonotype. The CDR3 DNA reads TGTGCCAGCAGCTTAGGGCAGACAGGGGACTATGGCTACACCTTC. Its translation is CASSLGQTGDYGYTF. The V call is TRBV7-2, the J call TRBJ1-2; 8 bases align to TRBD1. With 1 base clipped from V and 3 bases from J, the junction kept 4 bases outside the gene matches. CDR1 and CDR2 from the germline V gene are SGHTA and FQGNSA. The CDR3 length is 15 residues.